Below, one T cell receptor beta chain is given with its context. Its antigen specificity is not known. No much larger clone is present one base from it, and per-base qualities are unavailable. CD8 naive samples were CD45RO-negative cells positively selected for CCR7, giving a CD45RA+CCR7+ population that excluded TemRA cells. Donors were healthy HIV-negative adults with no recently reported acute infections or vaccinations. Every donor was a Caucasian adult living in Nashville, Tennessee, USA. After blood collection by leukapheresis, PBMCs were isolated using Ficoll-Histopaque density gradient centrifugation and then cryopreserved in the vapor phase of liquid nitrogen. Analytical flow cytometry was used to check the purity and quantity of each magnetically sorted T cell population. From each sorted fraction, genomic DNA was isolated and quantified by UV absorbance on a Nanodrop 2000c. These data come from a study of shared clonotypes between healthy human individuals (dated by TCRdb to the early 2020s). In terms of the full investigation: Two women and three men aged 18 to 49 years were included in the cohort. For each donor, CD4 naive and CD4 memory were each run on three plates, CD8 naive on two plates, and CD8 memory on one plate. To estimate repertoire size and how much clonotype sharing occurs between individuals, the study deeply sequenced the blood TCR repertoires of several healthy adults. Libraries were prepared and TCR repertoires were sequenced by different laboratories using diverse techniques, in order to increase sequencing depth and limit assay-specific biases. Between about 0.8 and 9 billion PBMCs per donor were obtained by leukapheresis. General findings and caveats noted by the study authors: Rarefaction of sorted-subset datasets indicated incomplete sequencing despite the large sequencing depth. The genetic and exposure-history diversity represented was limited by the small number of donors. Pairwise subsampling led to the expectation that sequencing depth would affect the degree of clonotype sharing among donors. Only blood was sampled, and tissue TCR repertoires likely differ from those in blood. About 4.5% of naive CD4, 3.5% of naive CD8, 2% to 2.5% of memory CD4, and about 0.4% of memory CD8 clonotypes were shared across a handful of donors. Higher generation probabilities were observed for clonotypes shared by all four sorted-subset donors than for non-shared clonotypes. Naive subsets generally had larger estimated clonotype richness than memory subsets.

TCR CDR3 regions were amplified from genomic DNA by multiplex PCR using the deep immunoSEQ assay. Extracted genomic DNA from each cell subset was distributed evenly across all wells of several immunoSEQ 96-well plates, and each plate was treated as a replicate. For sorted subsets, approximately 0.2 ug of genomic DNA, equivalent to roughly 33,000 T cell genomes, went into each replicate PCR. Purified libraries were quantified with a Qubit 3.0 fluorometer, sized on a Bioanalyzer 2100, and re-quantified with the KAPA Library Quantification kit. Every immunoSEQ 96-well plate was sequenced on a dedicated single-read 150-cycle Illumina NextSeq 550 flow cell. The original methods were these. Because the immunoSEQ output held only junctional sequences and lacked quality scores, the filtering could not match the filtering applied to full-length reads. Sequences were annotated with PyIR, a Python wrapper for IgBLAST v1.9, and V/J genes and CDR3 were assigned using IMGT germline references. Reads with weak V/J assignments (E-value above 1e-6), missing CDR3, stop codons, out-of-frame junctions, or ambiguous translated residues were removed. A V3J clonotype was defined by an identical inferred V gene, J gene, and CDR3 amino acid sequence. Percentage overlap between repertoires was computed as shared unique clonotypes divided by the size of the smaller repertoire. RTK rarefaction, the Chao1 estimator, and Recon v2.1 estimates of unobserved clonotypes were used to assess repertoire richness. For all TCRbeta clonotypes obtained by the gDNA method from a handful of donors, generation probabilities were computed with OLGA. In its TCRdb copy, this immuneACCESS table keeps in-frame sequences only and misses some clones. Where compared with another copy, unresolved V genes explain less than half of these, and the others have no known cause. V and J calls and clone size come straight from that table; D and trimming were deduced from the DNA. This sample gives roughly 2,000,000 clones in total; approximately 94% of them show up just once. The ten largest clones capture less than 1.5% of the sample.

The CDR3 numbers 12 residues from cysteine through phenylalanine. Left in the record is the CDR3 DNA by itself, 36 bases read in frame from the first base. The junction carries 10 bases between V and J, which are trimmed by 5 bases and 7 bases respectively. According to the germline V gene, CDR1 reads SGHAT and CDR2 reads FQNNGV. The chain links TRBV11-2 with TRBJ2-3, with the D gene not confidently named. The TCR comes from a man between 18 and 35 years old in good health. The specimen sequenced was naive CD8+ T cells sorted from blood. In the paper's terms, the cell subset or site label means: CD45RA+CCR7+. The DNA sequence is as follows: TGTGCCAGCAGCCTACCTGGCAATACGCAGTATTTT. It translates to CASSLPGNTQYF. The entire variable domain, with the stretches around the CDR3 drawn from the reference TRBV11-2 and TRBJ2-3 proteins, is EAGVAQSPRYKIIEKRQSVAFWCNPISGHATLYWYQQILGQGPKLLIQFQNNGVVDDSQLPKDRFSAERLKGVDSTLKIQPAKLEDSAVYLCASSLPGNTQYFGPGTRLTVL.